What follows are 5 T cell receptor beta chains derived from one specimen sequenced in a study of response to subunit inactivated influenza vaccine. MiXCR was run by TCRdb on the RT-PCR reads, yielding one entry per CDR3 protein. The sample records 150,000 to 200,000 distinct CDR3 sequences, about a tenth being singletons. Specimen: non-naive T cells sorted from PBMCs, collected about 6 weeks after vaccination. These TCRs come from a man in his forties or fifties who received an inactivated influenza vaccine.

This clonotype has just a few counts. The chain joins TRBV20-1 to TRBJ1-1, with 7 positions matching TRBD1. This CDR3 contains 14 residues. CDR1 and CDR2 from the germline V gene are DFQATT and SNEGSKA (reference sequence). After removal of 0 bases from V and 0 bases from J, the junction contained 1 base not matched to a gene. DNA of the CDR3: TGCAGTGCTAGAGATGGGACAGTGAACACTGAAGCTTTCTTT. Its translation is CSARDGTVNTEAFF.

In its sample, this clonotype was seen many times. The chain is built from TRBV4-3 and TRBJ2-1, with unresolved D. Germline-derived CDR1 and CDR2 are LGHNA and YSLEER. The CDR3 has 13 residues. Trimming stripped 7 bases from V and 8 bases from J, with 15 bases between. The CDR3 nucleotides are TGCGCCAGCAACAAAGGATTGGGGTATGAGCAGTTCTTC. Translating it yields CASNKGLGYEQFF.

This clonotype was counted at least ten times. The V gene is TRBV3-1, the J gene TRBJ1-1, with a possible D match to TRBD1 (5 bases). CDR1 and CDR2 from the germline V gene are LGHDT and YNNKEL (reference sequence). The CDR3 loop spans 15 amino acids. V was trimmed by 0 bases and J by 4 bases, leaving 12 bases between them. In DNA, the CDR3 is TGTGCCAGCAGCCAAGATGCCTCAGGGCGCACTGAAGCTTTCTTT. It encodes CASSQDASGRTEAFF.

This clonotype occurred a few times. The CDR3 coding sequence is TGCAGTGCTAGAGCAGGGGCCCGCTCTGGGGCCAACGTCCTGACTTTC. Protein product: CSARAGARSGANVLTF. This chain connects TRBV20-1 to TRBJ2-6; a weak D match, TRBD1 (6 bases). Germline CDR1 and CDR2: DFQATT and SNEGSKA (reference sequence). This CDR3 is built from 16 residues. Trimming shortened V by 1 base and J by 0 bases, and 10 bases separated the two germline ends.

V usage is TRBV5-4 and J usage is TRBJ2-1; 9 positions match TRBD2. The ends lost 0 bases at V and 3 bases at J; junction bases unmatched: 1. Per germline, CDR1 SGHNT and CDR2 YYREEE (reference sequence). This CDR3 region has 15 residues. CDR3 sequence: CASSLDSGGYNEQFF. CDR3 in DNA: TGTGCCAGCAGCTTGGATAGCGGGGGCTACAATGAGCAGTTCTTC.